The clone carrying this TCR beta chain occurred once. TCRdb keeps only in-frame clones here, not all; method: immunoSEQ multiplex PCR. Of about 96,000 clones listed, 90% to 95% are singletons. The entry originates in a study of PD-1 blockade in classical Hodgkin lymphoma. The trim removed 6 bases at V and 2 bases at J, leaving 10 bases unmatched. The CDR3 covers 15 residues. Germline V CDR1 and CDR2: SGHNT, YYREEE (reference sequence). This sample's time point: cycle 4 day 1 (C4D1), after 5 to 7 weeks of nivolumab. Each patient's relapse followed autologous stem cell transplantation, and brentuximab vedotin exposure varied.

The sequencing here drew on peripheral blood mononuclear cells (PBMCs), taken before the fourth cycle of nivolumab. The chain carries TRBV5-4 and TRBJ1-2; 7 positions match TRBD1. The receptor was derived from a human donor with classical Hodgkin lymphoma. The CDR3 is CASTIQGTPNYGYTF. The CDR3 nucleotides read TGTGCCAGCACGATACAGGGGACACCGAACTATGGCTACACCTTC.